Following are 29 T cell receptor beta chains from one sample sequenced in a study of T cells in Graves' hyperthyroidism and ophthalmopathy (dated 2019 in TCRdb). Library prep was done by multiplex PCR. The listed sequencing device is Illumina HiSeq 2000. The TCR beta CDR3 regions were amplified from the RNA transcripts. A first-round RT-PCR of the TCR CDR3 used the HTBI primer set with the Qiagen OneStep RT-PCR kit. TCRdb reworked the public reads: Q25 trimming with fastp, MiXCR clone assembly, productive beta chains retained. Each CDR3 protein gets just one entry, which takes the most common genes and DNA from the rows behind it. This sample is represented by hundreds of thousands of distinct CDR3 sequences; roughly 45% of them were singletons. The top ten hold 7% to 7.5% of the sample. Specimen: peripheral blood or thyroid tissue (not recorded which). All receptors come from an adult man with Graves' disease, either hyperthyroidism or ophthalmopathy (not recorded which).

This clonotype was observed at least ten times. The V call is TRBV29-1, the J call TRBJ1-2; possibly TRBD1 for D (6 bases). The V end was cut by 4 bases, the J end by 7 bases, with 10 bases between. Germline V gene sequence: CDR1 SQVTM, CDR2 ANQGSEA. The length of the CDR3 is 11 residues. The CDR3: CSVVRGLGYTF. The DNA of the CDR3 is TGCAGCGTTGTACGGGGGCTTGGCTACACCTTC.

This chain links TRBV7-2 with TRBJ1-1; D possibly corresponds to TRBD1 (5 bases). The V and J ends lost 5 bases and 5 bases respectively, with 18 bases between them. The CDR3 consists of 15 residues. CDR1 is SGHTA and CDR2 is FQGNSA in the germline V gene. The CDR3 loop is CASSPSAGSGTEAFF. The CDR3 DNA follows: TGTGCCAGCAGCCCATCAGCAGGGTCAGGTACTGAAGCTTTCTTT.

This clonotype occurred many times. The CDR3 DNA sequence: TGTGCCATCAGGGACAGGGGGTACACTGAAGCTTTCTTT. This codes for CAIRDRGYTEAFF. This chain links TRBV2 with TRBJ1-1; TRBD1 agrees at 11 bases. This CDR3 is 13 amino acids long. CDR1 and CDR2 from the germline V gene are SNHLY and FYNNEI. V lost 10 bases to trimming and J lost 3 bases; unmatched junction nucleotides: 4.

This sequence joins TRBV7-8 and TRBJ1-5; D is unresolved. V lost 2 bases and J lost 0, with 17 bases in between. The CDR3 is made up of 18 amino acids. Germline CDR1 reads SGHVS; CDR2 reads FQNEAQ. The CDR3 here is CASSLFSPPADSNQPQHF. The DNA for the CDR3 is TGTGCCAGCAGCTTATTTTCCCCCCCGGCGGATAGCAATCAGCCCCAGCATTTT.

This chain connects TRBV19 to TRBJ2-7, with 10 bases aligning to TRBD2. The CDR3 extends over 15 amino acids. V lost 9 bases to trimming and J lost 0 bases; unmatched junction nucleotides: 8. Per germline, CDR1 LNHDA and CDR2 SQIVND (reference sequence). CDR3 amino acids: CASSPGLASSYEQYF. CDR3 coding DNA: TGTGCCAGCAGCCCGGGACTAGCGAGCTCCTACGAGCAGTACTTC.

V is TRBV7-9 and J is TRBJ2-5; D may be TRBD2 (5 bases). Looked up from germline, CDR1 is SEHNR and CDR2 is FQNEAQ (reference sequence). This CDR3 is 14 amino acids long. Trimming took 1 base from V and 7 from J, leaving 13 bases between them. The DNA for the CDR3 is TGTGCCAGCAGCTTAGAGAGAGTCGGGGTGACCCAGTACTTC. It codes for CASSLERVGVTQYF.

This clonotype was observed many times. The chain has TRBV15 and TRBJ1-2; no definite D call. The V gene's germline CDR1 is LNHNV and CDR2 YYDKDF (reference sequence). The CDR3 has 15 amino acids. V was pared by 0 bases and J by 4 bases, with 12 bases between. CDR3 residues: CATSRERQTSYGYTF. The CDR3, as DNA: TGTGCCACCAGCAGAGAAAGGCAGACCTCCTATGGCTACACCTTC.

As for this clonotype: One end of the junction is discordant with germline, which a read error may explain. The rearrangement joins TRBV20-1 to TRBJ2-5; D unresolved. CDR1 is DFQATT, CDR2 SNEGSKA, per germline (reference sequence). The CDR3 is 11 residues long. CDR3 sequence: CSSMSAETQYF. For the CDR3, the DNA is TGTTCGTCGATGAGTGCGGAGACCCAGTACTTC.

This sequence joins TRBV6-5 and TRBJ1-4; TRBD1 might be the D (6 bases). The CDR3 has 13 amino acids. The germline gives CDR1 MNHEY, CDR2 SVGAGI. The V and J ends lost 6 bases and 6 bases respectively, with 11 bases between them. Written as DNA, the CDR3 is TGTGCCAGCAGCGGGACAAGTGATGAAAAACTGTTTTTT. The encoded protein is CASSGTSDEKLFF.

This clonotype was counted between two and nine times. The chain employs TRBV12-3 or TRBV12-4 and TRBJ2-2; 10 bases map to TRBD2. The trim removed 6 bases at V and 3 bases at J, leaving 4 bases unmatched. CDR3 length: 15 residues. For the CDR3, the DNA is TGTGCCAGCAGGAGCGGGGGGGCCGACACCGGGGAGCTGTTTTTT. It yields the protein CASRSGGADTGELFF.

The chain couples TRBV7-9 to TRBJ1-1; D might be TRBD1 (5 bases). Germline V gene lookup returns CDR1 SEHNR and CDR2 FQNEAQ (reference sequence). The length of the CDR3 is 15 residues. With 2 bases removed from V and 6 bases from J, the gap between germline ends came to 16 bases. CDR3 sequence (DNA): TGTGCCAGCAGCTTAATTGTTGGGAGAGGGGCTGAAGCTTTCTTT. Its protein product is CASSLIVGRGAEAFF.

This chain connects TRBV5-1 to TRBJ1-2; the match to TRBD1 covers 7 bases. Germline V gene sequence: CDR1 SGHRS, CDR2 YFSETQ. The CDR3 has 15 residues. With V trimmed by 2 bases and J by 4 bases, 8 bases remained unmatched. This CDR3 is CASSLTGDRGYGYTF. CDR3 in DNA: TGCGCCAGCAGCTTAACAGGGGATCGAGGCTATGGCTACACCTTC.

The DNA of the CDR3 is TGTGCCACGCCGGGCAGGGATAATTCACCCCTCCACTTT. This encodes CATPGRDNSPLHF. The chain employs TRBV11-3 and TRBJ1-6; D might be TRBD1 (5 bases). CDR1 and CDR2 (germline): SGHNT, YENEEA. The CDR3 runs to 13 residues. V lost 10 bases and J 5 bases, leaving 12 bases between the germline ends. Using reference TRBV11-3 and TRBJ1-6 for the parts outside the CDR3, the full variable domain is EAGVVQSPRYKIIEKKQPVAFWCNPISGHNTLYWYLQNLGQGPELLIRYENEEAVDDSQLPKDRFSAERLKGVDSTLKIQPAELGDSAVYLCATPGRDNSPLHFGNGTRLTVT.

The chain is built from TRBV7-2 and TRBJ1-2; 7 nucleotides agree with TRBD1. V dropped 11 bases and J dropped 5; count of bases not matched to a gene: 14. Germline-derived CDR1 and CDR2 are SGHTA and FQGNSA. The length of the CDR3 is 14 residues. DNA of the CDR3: TGTGCCTGGAGCCACAGGGGAATGGGGTATGGCTACACCTTC. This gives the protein CAWSHRGMGYGYTF.

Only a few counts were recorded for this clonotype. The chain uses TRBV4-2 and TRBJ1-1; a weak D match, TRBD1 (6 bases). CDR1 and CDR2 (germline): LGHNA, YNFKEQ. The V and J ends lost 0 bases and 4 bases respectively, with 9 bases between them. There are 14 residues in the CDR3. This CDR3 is CASSQDPGATEAFF. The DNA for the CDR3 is TGTGCCAGCAGCCAAGATCCGGGGGCCACTGAAGCTTTCTTT.

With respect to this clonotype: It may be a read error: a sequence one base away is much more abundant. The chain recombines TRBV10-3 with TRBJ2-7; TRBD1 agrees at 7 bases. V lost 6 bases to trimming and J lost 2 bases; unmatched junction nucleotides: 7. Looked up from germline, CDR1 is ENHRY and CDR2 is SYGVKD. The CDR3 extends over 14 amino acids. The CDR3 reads CAISPWGTAYEQYF. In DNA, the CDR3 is TGTGCCATCAGCCCCTGGGGGACAGCCTACGAGCAGTACTTC.

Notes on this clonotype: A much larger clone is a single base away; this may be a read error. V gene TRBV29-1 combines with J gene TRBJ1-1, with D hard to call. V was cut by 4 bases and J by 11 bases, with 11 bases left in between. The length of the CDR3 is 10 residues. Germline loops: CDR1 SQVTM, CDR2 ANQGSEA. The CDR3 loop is CSVVGGRAFF. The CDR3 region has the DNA TGCAGCGTTGTGGGCGGGAGGGCTTTCTTT.

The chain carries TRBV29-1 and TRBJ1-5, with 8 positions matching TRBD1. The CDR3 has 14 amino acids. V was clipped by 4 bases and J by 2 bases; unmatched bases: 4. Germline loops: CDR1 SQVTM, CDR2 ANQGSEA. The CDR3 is CSVGPGQGNQPQHF. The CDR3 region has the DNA TGCAGCGTTGGGCCGGGACAGGGCAATCAGCCCCAGCATTTT.

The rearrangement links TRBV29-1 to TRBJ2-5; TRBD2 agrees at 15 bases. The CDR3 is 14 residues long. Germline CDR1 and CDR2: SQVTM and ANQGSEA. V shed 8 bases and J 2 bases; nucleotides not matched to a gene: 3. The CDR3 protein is CSPGLAGGQETQYF. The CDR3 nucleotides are TGCAGCCCGGGACTAGCGGGGGGACAAGAGACCCAGTACTTC. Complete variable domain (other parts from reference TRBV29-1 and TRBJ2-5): SAVISQKPSRDICQRGTSLTIQCQVDSQVTMMFWYRQQPGQSLTLIATANQGSEATYESGFVIDKFPISRPNLTFSTLTVSNMSPEDSSIYLCSPGLAGGQETQYFGPGTRLLVL.

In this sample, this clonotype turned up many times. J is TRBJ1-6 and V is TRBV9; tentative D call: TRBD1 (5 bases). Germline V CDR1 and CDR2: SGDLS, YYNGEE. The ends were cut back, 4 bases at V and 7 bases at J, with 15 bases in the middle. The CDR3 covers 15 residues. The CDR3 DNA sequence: TGTGCCAGCAGCCCATCAGGGATGATGAATTCACCCCTCCACTTT. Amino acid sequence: CASSPSGMMNSPLHF. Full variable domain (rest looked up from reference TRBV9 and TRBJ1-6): DSGVTQTPKHLITATGQRVTLRCSPRSGDLSVYWYQQSLDQGLQFLIQYYNGEERAKGNILERFSAQQFPDLHSELNLSSLELGDSALYFCASSPSGMMNSPLHFGNGTRLTVT.

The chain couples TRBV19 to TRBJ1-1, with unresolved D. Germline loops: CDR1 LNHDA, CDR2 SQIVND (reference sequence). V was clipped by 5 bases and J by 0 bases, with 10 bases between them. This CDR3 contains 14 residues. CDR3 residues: CASSDGVMNTEAFF. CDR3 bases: TGTGCCAGTAGTGACGGAGTCATGAACACTGAAGCTTTCTTT.

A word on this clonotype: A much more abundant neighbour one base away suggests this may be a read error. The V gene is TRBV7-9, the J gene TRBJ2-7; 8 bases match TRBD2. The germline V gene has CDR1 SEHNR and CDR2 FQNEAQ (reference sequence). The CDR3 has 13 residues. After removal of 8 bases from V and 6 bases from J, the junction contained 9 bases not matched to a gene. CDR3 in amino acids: CASLREGPSEQYF. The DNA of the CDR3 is TGTGCCAGCCTCCGGGAGGGCCCTTCCGAGCAGTACTTC.

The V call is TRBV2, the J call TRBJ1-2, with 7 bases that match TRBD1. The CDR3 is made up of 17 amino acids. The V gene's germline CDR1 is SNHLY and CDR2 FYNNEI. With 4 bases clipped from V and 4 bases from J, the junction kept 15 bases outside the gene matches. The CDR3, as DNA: TGTGCCAGCAGTGCTACCCAACCCCGACAGGGTGGCTATGGCTACACCTTC. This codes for CASSATQPRQGGYGYTF.

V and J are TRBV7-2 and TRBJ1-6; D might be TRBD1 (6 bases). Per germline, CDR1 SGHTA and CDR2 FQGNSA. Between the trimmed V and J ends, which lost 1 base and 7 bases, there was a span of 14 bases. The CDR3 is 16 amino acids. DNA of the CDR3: TGTGCCAGCAGCTTAGATCCCGGGGGCCGGAATTCACCCCTCCACTTT. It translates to CASSLDPGGRNSPLHF.

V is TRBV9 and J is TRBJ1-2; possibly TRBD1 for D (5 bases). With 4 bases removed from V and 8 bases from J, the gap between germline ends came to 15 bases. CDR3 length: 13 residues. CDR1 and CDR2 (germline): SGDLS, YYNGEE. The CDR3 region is CASSYPMGGGYTF. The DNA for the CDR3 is TGTGCCAGCAGCTACCCTATGGGGGGGGGCTACACCTTC.

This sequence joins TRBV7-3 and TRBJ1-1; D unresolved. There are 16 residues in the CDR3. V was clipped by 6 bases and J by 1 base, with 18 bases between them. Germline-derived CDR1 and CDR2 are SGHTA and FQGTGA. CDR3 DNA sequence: TGTGCCAGCAGTTCTCCCCCCACGGAGCCGAACACTGAAGCTTTCTTT. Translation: CASSSPPTEPNTEAFF.

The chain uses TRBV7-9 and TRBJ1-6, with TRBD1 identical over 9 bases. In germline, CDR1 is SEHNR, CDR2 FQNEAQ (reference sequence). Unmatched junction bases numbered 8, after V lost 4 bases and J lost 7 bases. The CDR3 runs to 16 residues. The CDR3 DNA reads TGTGCCAGCAGCTCCAAGGGTGGGACAGGGAATTCACCCCTCCACTTT. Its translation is CASSSKGGTGNSPLHF.

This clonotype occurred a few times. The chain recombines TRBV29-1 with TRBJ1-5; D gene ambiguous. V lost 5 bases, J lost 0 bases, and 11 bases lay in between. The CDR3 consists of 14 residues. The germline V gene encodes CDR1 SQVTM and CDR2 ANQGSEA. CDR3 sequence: CSVRSDNSNQPQHF. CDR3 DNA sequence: TGCAGCGTTCGTTCAGATAATAGCAATCAGCCCCAGCATTTT.

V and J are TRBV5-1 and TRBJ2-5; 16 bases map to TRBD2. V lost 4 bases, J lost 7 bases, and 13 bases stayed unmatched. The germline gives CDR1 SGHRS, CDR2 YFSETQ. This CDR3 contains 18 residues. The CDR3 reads CASSHGTSGGALGGTQYF. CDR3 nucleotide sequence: TGCGCCAGCAGCCACGGGACTAGCGGGGGGGCCCTAGGCGGGACCCAGTACTTC.